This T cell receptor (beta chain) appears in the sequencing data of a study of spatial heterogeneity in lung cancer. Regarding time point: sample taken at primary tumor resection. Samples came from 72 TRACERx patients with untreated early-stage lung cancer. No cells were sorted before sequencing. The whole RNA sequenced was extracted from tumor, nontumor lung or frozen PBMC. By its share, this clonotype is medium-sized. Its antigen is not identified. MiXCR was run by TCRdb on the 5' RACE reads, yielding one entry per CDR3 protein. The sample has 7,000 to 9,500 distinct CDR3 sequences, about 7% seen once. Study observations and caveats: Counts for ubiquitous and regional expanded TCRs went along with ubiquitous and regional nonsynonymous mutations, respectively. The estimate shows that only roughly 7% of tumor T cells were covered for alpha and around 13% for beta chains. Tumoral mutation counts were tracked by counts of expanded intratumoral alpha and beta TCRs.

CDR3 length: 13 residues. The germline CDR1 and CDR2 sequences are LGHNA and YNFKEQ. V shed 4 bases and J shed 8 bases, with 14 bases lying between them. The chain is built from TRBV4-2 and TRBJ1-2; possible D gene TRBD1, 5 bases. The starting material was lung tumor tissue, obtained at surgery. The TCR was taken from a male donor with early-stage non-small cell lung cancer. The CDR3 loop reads CASSPGGTEGYTF. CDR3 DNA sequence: TGTGCCAGCAGCCCCGGAGGGACCGAGGGCTACACCTTC.